A single sample is the source of the 13 T cell receptor beta chains below, sequenced in a study of blood T cell repertoires in COVID-19 (TCRdb year 2020). Library preparation was by the immunoSEQ multiplex PCR assay. TCRdb obtained this table from immuneACCESS and retained in-frame rearrangements with V and J assigned. These tables miss some clones; where compared with another copy, unresolved V genes account for less than half of the shortfall, and the remainder is unexplained. The sample contains 200,000 to 300,000 clones, just under 90% of them found a single time. The top ten clones comprise approximately 4% of the sample. Material: peripheral blood. These receptors were obtained from a woman between 40 and 50 years old with acute or convalescent COVID-19.

This clone appeared a single time. The rearrangement joins TRBV6-5 to TRBJ1-2, with TRBD1 as a possible D gene (5 bases). Germline values: CDR1 MNHEY, CDR2 SVGAGI. The CDR3 covers 14 residues. V was trimmed by 6 bases and J by 5 bases, leaving 16 bases between them. Written as DNA, the CDR3 is TGTGCCAGCAGCCAGCGGGGGGTAGATTATGGCTACACCTTC. Translation: CASSQRGVDYGYTF.

The CDR3 loop reads CASSLYTDTQYF. As DNA, the CDR3 is TGTGCCAGCTCCTTGTACACAGATACGCAGTATTTT. The gene calls are TRBV18 and TRBJ2-3, with D unresolved. The V and J ends lost 6 bases and 2 bases respectively, with 6 bases between them. This CDR3 has 12 residues. CDR1 and CDR2 (germline): KGHSH, LQKENI. Complete variable domain (other parts from reference TRBV18 and TRBJ2-3): NAGVMQNPRHLVRRRGQEARLRCSPMKGHSHVYWYRQLPEEGLKFMVYLQKENIIDESGMPKERFSAEFPKEGPSILRIQQVVRGDSAAYFCASSLYTDTQYFGPGTRLTVL.

V and J are TRBV11-2 and TRBJ2-2; tentatively, D is TRBD2 (5 bases). Trimming took off 1 base at V and 2 bases at J, with 17 bases between the two ends. Germline V gene lookup returns CDR1 SGHAT and CDR2 FQNNGV. The length of the CDR3 is 18 residues. CDR3 sequence (DNA): TGTGCCAGCAGCTTAGGGCGGGTGGTGACGAACAACACCGGGGAGCTGTTTTTT. Encoded protein: CASSLGRVVTNNTGELFF.

The V and J genes are TRBV9 and TRBJ1-2, with a possible D match to TRBD1 (5 bases). CDR1 is SGDLS and CDR2 is YYNGEE in the germline V gene. The CDR3 has 15 amino acids. V lost 0 bases, J lost 3 bases, and 12 bases lay in between. CDR3 loop: CASSVALDRDYGYTF. For the CDR3, the DNA is TGTGCCAGCAGCGTAGCTCTCGACAGAGACTATGGCTACACCTTC.

V gene TRBV30 combines with J gene TRBJ2-2; 7 bases match TRBD2. CDR1 is GTSNPN and CDR2 is SVGIG in the germline V gene (reference sequence). The V and J ends lost 8 bases and 4 bases, in that order; junction bases with no gene match: 13. The CDR3 sequence is 15 residues long. The CDR3 nucleotides read TGTGCCCGAGACGGCCGCGGGGGTGTCACCGGGGAGCTGTTTTTT. Translated, it gives CARDGRGGVTGELFF.

The chain couples TRBV2 to TRBJ2-7; TRBD1 might be the D (6 bases). The CDR3 totals 13 residues. CDR1 and CDR2 (germline): SNHLY, FYNNEI. Trimming took 9 bases from V and 6 from J, leaving 18 bases between them. CDR3 DNA: TGTGCCAGGAGGACCAGGGGATCGGGCGAGCAGTACGTC. It specifies CARRTRGSGEQYV.

The chain employs TRBV11-2 and TRBJ2-3; weak D call: TRBD2 (5 bases). This CDR3 is built from 16 residues. The germline gives CDR1 SGHAT, CDR2 FQNNGV. The V and J ends lost 5 bases and 0 bases respectively, with 15 bases between them. The CDR3: CASSPIPLESTDTQYF. The CDR3 DNA sequence: TGTGCCAGCAGCCCTATTCCACTAGAAAGCACAGATACGCAGTATTTT. Combining the CDR3 with reference TRBV11-2 and TRBJ2-3 gives the whole variable domain EAGVAQSPRYKIIEKRQSVAFWCNPISGHATLYWYQQILGQGPKLLIQFQNNGVVDDSQLPKDRFSAERLKGVDSTLKIQPAKLEDSAVYLCASSPIPLESTDTQYFGPGTRLTVL.

This clone was counted once. The chain is built from TRBV6-5 and TRBJ2-1, with TRBD2 identical over 9 bases. Per germline, CDR1 MNHEY and CDR2 SVGAGI. The ends lost 8 bases at V and 2 bases at J; junction bases unmatched: 4. The CDR3 is 14 residues long. Here the CDR3 DNA reads TGTGCCAGCCTGACTAGCGGCGCCTACAATGAGCAGTTCTTC. Residues: CASLTSGAYNEQFF.

As for this clone: One end of the junction is discordant with germline, which a read error may explain. The chain links TRBV7-8 to TRBJ2-3; the D gene is possibly TRBD2 (5 bases). Germline V gene lookup returns CDR1 SGHVS and CDR2 FQNEAQ. This CDR3 comprises 12 residues. The CDR3 sequence is CASKLIGWRLDF. The CDR3 nucleotides read TGTGCCAGCAAGCTTATAGGTTGGAGGTTGGATTTT.

This chain links TRBV3-1 (or the pseudogene TRBV3-2) with TRBJ1-5; D possibly corresponds to TRBD1 (5 bases). The CDR3 sequence is 15 residues long. In germline, CDR1 is LGHDT, CDR2 YNNKEL (reference sequence). Between the trimmed V and J ends, which lost 3 bases and 1 base, there was a span of 10 bases. The CDR3 DNA follows: TGTGCCAGCAGCCACGGACACCGGAGCAATCAGCCCCAGCATTTT. The encoded protein is CASSHGHRSNQPQHF.

V is TRBV13 and J is TRBJ2-1; 7 nucleotides agree with TRBD2. The CDR3 length is 20 residues. CDR1 and CDR2 from the germline V gene are PRHDT and FYEKMQ (reference sequence). V lost 4 bases to trimming and J lost 5 bases; unmatched junction nucleotides: 23. The CDR3 DNA follows: TGTGCCAGCAGCTCCATTCGGACTCGGCCGAGCGGGGCCATCGACAATGAGCAGTTCTTC. Translation: CASSSIRTRPSGAIDNEQFF.

The CDR3 reads CASSPLPGRGDTGELFF. The CDR3 bases are TGTGCCAGCAGCCCGCTGCCTGGCAGGGGGGACACCGGGGAGCTGTTTTTT. This chain uses TRBV7-9 with TRBJ2-2; D is perhaps TRBD1 (7 bases). CDR3 length: 17 residues. Germline CDR1 reads SEHNR; CDR2 reads FQNEAQ (reference sequence). Deletions cut 5 bases from V and 3 bases from J, with 19 bases between.

This sequence joins TRBV7-9 and TRBJ1-1, with 8 positions matching TRBD1. Germline V gene data show CDR1 as SEHNR and CDR2 as FQNEAQ (reference sequence). This CDR3 comprises 15 residues. V shed 4 bases, J shed 1 base, and the junction held 5 bases outside the gene matches. CDR3 region: CASSSPGTGNTEAFF. The CDR3 bases are TGTGCCAGCAGCTCACCCGGGACAGGGAACACTGAAGCTTTCTTT.